This record looks at one TCR beta chain sequence and its context. Its antigen is not known. The data derive from a study of CD4 T cells in relation to SARS-CoV-2 and coronaviruses. As for the study in general: Controls used an HIV-1 Nef peptide pool or no peptide.

The CDR3 is 14 residues long. Trimming pared 6 bases from V and 5 bases from J, leaving 17 bases between. From germline, CDR1 is SGDLS and CDR2 YYNGEE. The unexposed donors gave CD4+ T cells in about 2010-2019, prior to COVID-19. After ten to eleven days of culture, CD4+ T cells were isolated. Unexposed-donor CD4+ T cells were probed with SARS-CoV-2 S/N and four cold-coronavirus spikes, cells permitting. PBMCs were plated at a few million per well in IL-2-containing medium. Generated by immunoSEQ multiplex PCR, the TCRdb table keeps only in-frame clones and is missing some. The sample consists of under 30,000 clones, more than 70% of them appearing once.

The material sequenced was CD4+ T cells from PBMCs, cultured in vitro. V usage is TRBV9 and J usage is TRBJ1-2; D perhaps matches TRBD1 (5 bases). The receptor was derived from a human donor in good health. The CDR3 loop is CASKGSRVPYGYTF. Written as DNA, the CDR3 is TGTGCCAGCAAGGGGAGTAGGGTCCCTTATGGCTACACCTTC.